The next 16 T cell receptor beta chains were all read from a single sample in a study of molecular identifiers for immune sequencing clone quantification. TCRdb ran MiXCR on the PCR reads and lists one entry per CDR3 protein. The data contain about 640,000 distinct CDR3 sequences, 15% to 20% of them singletons. Sequencing was carried out using naive CD8+ T cells from blood, with Jurkat cell RNA spiked in. The subset denotes: FACS-sorted CD8+CD4-CCR7+CD45RA+ naive T cells. These receptor sequences come from a human donor in good health. Some libraries in this study had Jurkat cell RNA spiked in.

This clonotype was counted many times. V is TRBV2 and J is TRBJ1-5, with 7 bases matching TRBD1. The ends lost 7 bases at V and 5 bases at J; junction bases unmatched: 8. The CDR3 sequence is 14 residues long. CDR1 SNHLY and CDR2 FYNNEI come from the germline V gene. The CDR3 here is CASIEGQGDQPQHF. For the CDR3, the DNA is TGTGCCAGCATCGAGGGGCAGGGGGATCAGCCCCAGCATTTT.

In the case of this clonotype: Its ends do not fully match the called genes, so a read error is possible. The chain is built from TRBV6-1 and TRBJ1-5; no clear D gene. CDR1 MNHNS and CDR2 SASEGT come from the germline V gene. This CDR3 has 15 residues. CDR3 nucleotides: TGTGCCAGCAGTGTATGTGAGAATAGCGATCAGCCCCAGCATTTT. It specifies CASSVCENSDQPQHF.

In the case of this clonotype: A read error may explain this, as a much larger clone is one base away. The chain joins TRBV6-2 or TRBV6-3 to TRBJ2-3; 12 positions agree with TRBD2. The CDR3 spans 19 residues. The germline V gene encodes CDR1 MNHEY and CDR2 SVGEGT. The junction had 15 bases not matched to a gene; V was cut back by 2 bases and J by 6 bases. The CDR3 spells CASSYGSVTSGRMRDTQYF. In DNA, the CDR3 is TGTGCCAGCAGTTACGGTTCGGTGACTAGCGGGAGAATGAGGGATACGCAGTATTTT.

Notes on this clonotype: This clone may be a read error of a much larger clone one base away. This chain uses TRBV4-1 with TRBJ2-1; D possibly uses TRBD1 or TRBD2 (5 bases each). Germline loops: CDR1 MGHRA, CDR2 YSYEKL. There are 15 residues in the CDR3. DNA for the CDR3: TGCGCCAGCGGCCAGGATGAGGGGTCCTTTAATGAGCAGTTCTTC. Translating gives CASGQDEGSFNEQFF.

This clonotype has more than one count but fewer than ten. The V and J genes are TRBV19 and TRBJ2-1; tentative D call: TRBD1 (6 bases). Trimming took off 8 bases at V and 5 bases at J, with 16 bases between the two ends. The germline CDR1 and CDR2 sequences are LNHDA and SQIVND (reference sequence). This CDR3 is 14 amino acids long. CDR3 protein: CASQGYGAHNEQFF. CDR3 bases: TGTGCCAGTCAGGGGTATGGGGCCCACAATGAGCAGTTCTTC.

This clonotype was seen repeatedly, ten times or more. V gene TRBV30 combines with J gene TRBJ1-5, with D hard to call. V dropped 1 base and J dropped 0 bases, with 7 bases sitting between them. Germline V gives CDR1 GTSNPN, CDR2 SVGIG (reference sequence). The CDR3 has 14 amino acids. The CDR3 here is CAWSGTASNQPQHF. The CDR3 region has the DNA TGTGCCTGGAGTGGGACGGCTAGCAATCAGCCCCAGCATTTT.

This clonotype showed up just a few times. The V call is TRBV3-1, the J call TRBJ2-1; no reliable D call. The germline gives CDR1 LGHDT, CDR2 YNNKEL (reference sequence). Trimming pared 7 bases from V and 5 bases from J, leaving 12 bases between. This CDR3 is built from 13 residues. The CDR3 DNA is TGTGCCAGCAACCAGTCACGGGACAATGAGCAGTTCTTC. Amino acids: CASNQSRDNEQFF.

This clonotype was detected ten times or more. The CDR3 sequence is CASSSIAGRRDNEQFF. The CDR3 nucleotides read TGTGCCAGCAGCTCCATAGCGGGAAGAAGGGACAATGAGCAGTTCTTC. The chain uses TRBV7-2 and TRBJ2-1, with TRBD2 matching over 8 bases. Germline lookup yields CDR1 SGHTA and CDR2 FQGNSA. J gave up 5 bases and V 4 bases, and 10 bases lay outside the gene matches. The CDR3 runs to 16 residues.

The rearrangement joins TRBV20-1 to TRBJ2-1; a possible D gene is TRBD1 (6 bases). This CDR3 has 16 amino acids. Germline assignment: CDR1 DFQATT and CDR2 SNEGSKA (reference sequence). Trimming removed 0 bases at V and 0 bases at J, with 12 bases between. CDR3 loop: CSARDLTGSSYNEQFF. CDR3 nucleotides: TGCAGTGCTAGAGATCTAACAGGGAGCTCCTACAATGAGCAGTTCTTC.

The gene calls are TRBV7-6 and TRBJ2-7, with 9 bases that match TRBD1. This CDR3 is built from 15 residues. V was pared by 1 base and J by 5 bases, with 6 bases of the junction left unmatched. The germline V gene has CDR1 SGHVS and CDR2 FNYEAQ. CDR3 sequence (DNA): TGTGCCAGCAGCTTAGAATCCCGGACAGGGGACGAGCAGTACTTC. Its protein is CASSLESRTGDEQYF.

Concerning this clonotype: A much bigger clone sits one base away, suggesting this may be a read error. This chain joins TRBV5-1 and TRBJ2-6; 12 bases agree with TRBD1. The V gene end was trimmed by 3 bases and the J gene end by 3 bases; junction bases not matched to a gene: 10. Germline lookup yields CDR1 SGHRS and CDR2 YFSETQ. This CDR3 is 19 amino acids long. The CDR3 here is CASSSVIGTGGFGANVLTF. The CDR3 DNA reads TGCGCCAGCAGCTCCGTGATTGGGACAGGGGGCTTTGGGGCCAACGTCCTGACTTTC.

A remark on this clonotype: A read error may account for a junction end that differs from germline. This chain uses TRBV28 with TRBJ1-4; a weak D match, TRBD1 (5 bases). The CDR3 contains 14 residues. Per the germline V gene, CDR1 is MDHEN and CDR2 is SYDVKM. DNA of the CDR3: TGTGCCAACAGTTTCGGGCAGGACAATGGAAAACTGTTTTTT. This gives the protein CANSFGQDNGKLFF.

This clonotype was counted at least ten times. The chain is built from TRBV7-8 and TRBJ2-3, with D tentatively TRBD1 (5 bases). In germline, CDR1 is SGHVS, CDR2 FQNEAQ. The CDR3 loop spans 15 amino acids. Trimming took 5 bases from V and 2 from J, leaving 14 bases between them. The CDR3 region is CASSPLRGYTDTQYF. In nucleotides, the CDR3 is TGTGCCAGCAGCCCGCTAAGGGGCTACACAGATACGCAGTATTTT.

This clonotype was found many times. The chain is built from TRBV29-1 and TRBJ2-3; 13 nucleotides align to TRBD2. V shed 4 bases and J 0 bases; nucleotides not matched to a gene: 7. The CDR3 is 17 amino acids. Germline CDR1 reads SQVTM; CDR2 reads ANQGSEA. The CDR3 is CSVATGLAGVSTDTQYF. DNA for the CDR3: TGCAGCGTTGCGACTGGACTAGCGGGGGTAAGCACAGATACGCAGTATTTT.

This clonotype was counted ten times or more. The gene calls are TRBV20-1 and TRBJ1-5; D uncertain. The CDR3 extends over 15 amino acids. V lost 0 bases to trimming and J lost 0 bases, with 9 bases between them. Germline CDR1 DFQATT, CDR2 SNEGSKA (reference sequence). This CDR3 reads CSARDGLISNQPQHF. CDR3 sequence (DNA): TGCAGTGCTAGAGATGGGCTGATTAGCAATCAGCCCCAGCATTTT.

This clonotype was counted between two and nine times. This sequence joins TRBV6-5 and TRBJ2-1; D call uncertain. The CDR3 runs to 15 residues. The V end lost 0 bases, the J end lost 4 bases, and 10 bases lay between the germline ends. Looked up from germline, CDR1 is MNHEY and CDR2 is SVGAGI. The CDR3 DNA follows: TGTGCCAGCAGTTACTCGTCGGGTCAATACAATGAGCAGTTCTTC. Amino acid sequence: CASSYSSGQYNEQFF.